This entry concerns a single TCR beta chain. Its antigen is still unknown. Base qualities are not provided; no much larger clone lies one nucleotide away. V drops 3 bases and J drops 6 bases, leaving 10 bases in between. Inclusive of the bounding cysteine and phenylalanine, the CDR3 is 13 residues long. Here the CDR3 DNA is all that survives: 39 bases in frame from base 1. Sequences SGHRS (CDR1) and YFSETQ (CDR2) are obtained from the germline V gene. Interpreted using the paper, the time point label stands for: after dendritic cell vaccination, including at tumor progression/relapse. Patients were selected on the basis of adequate residual fresh-frozen tumor tissue and more than two years of available survival data. An isocitrate dehydrogenase mutation was not carried by any of the glioblastoma patients, although molecular status was otherwise variable. PBMC were collected before vaccination, two weeks after the third vaccination, and at tumor progression if progression occurred. The Qiagen DNeasy Blood extraction Kit was used for extraction of genomic DNA.

TCRB CDR3 regions were amplified from about 2 ug genomic DNA, or all available DNA if less, using the immunoSEQ assay. The multiplex PCR relied on 60 forward primers for TCR V beta segments and 13 reverse primers for J beta segments. To estimate the number of reads per starting template, synthetic control templates were added to each sample at limiting dilution. Reads of 87 bp were generated by sequencing on the Illumina HiSeq System. The original methods were these. PCR and sequencing errors were removed by a nearest neighbor algorithm that merged closely related sequences. TCR overlap was defined as the percentage of unique tumor TCR beta sequences that were also present in the same patient's peripheral blood. TCRdb limited this immuneACCESS table to in-frame rearrangements with V and J called. A share of clones is missing; checked studies link under half to unresolved V genes, and the rest is unexplained. Clone size and the V and J calls come from that table; the DNA yielded D and trimming. This sample gives some 99,000 clones in total; 80% of them show up just once. Of the sample, about 5.5% is held by the ten largest clones.

This entry belongs to a study of glioma-infiltrating T cells after dendritic cell vaccination (dated by TCRdb to between 2015 and 2016). Regarding the complete study: The cohort included 15 or so glioblastoma patients drawn from Phase I and II dendritic cell vaccination trials, of whom 9 were newly diagnosed and 6 had recurrent disease. Three intradermal dendritic cell vaccine injections were administered to patients at biweekly intervals in the arm below the axilla. Survival after dendritic cell vaccination was correlated with TCR sequencing metrics such as TIL content and the overlap between tumor and blood repertoires. Patients received autologous tumor lysate-pulsed dendritic cell vaccination between about 2002 and 2013. In glioblastoma patients vaccinated with dendritic cells, deep sequencing of TCR beta CDR3 regions served to measure the amount of tumor-infiltrating lymphocytes and to compare repertoires between tumor and blood. To make the vaccine, monocyte-derived dendritic cells were cultured for seven to eight days with IL-4 and GM-CSF and then pulsed overnight with autologous tumor lysate.

What the study reported, not specific to this receptor: After dendritic cell vaccination, a higher estimated pretreatment TIL content predicted longer time to progression and longer overall survival. TCR clonality showed no direct relationship with survival, which suggests that a diverse polyclonal response may matter. The cohort was small and heterogeneous, with few patients having full blood and tumor sets and even fewer initial-recurrent tumor pairs. The three-group TCR overlap response model was described as speculative and requiring prospective validation.

The origin of this receptor is a human donor with glioblastoma. The starting material was blood, obtained after dendritic cell vaccination. The chain is made from TRBV5-1 and TRBJ2-1; no D gene can be assigned with confidence. The nucleotide sequence reads as follows: TGCGCCAGCAGCTCGAATACAGTCAATGAGCAGTTCTTC. Translation gives CASSSNTVNEQFF.